The 8 T cell receptor beta chains reported below all come from one sample, sequenced in a study of cytomegalovirus exposure and HLA in healthy donors. In the PCR, 60 Vbeta and 13 Jbeta primers were used. Profiling relied on immunoSEQ multiplex PCR, and the TCRdb table lists in-frame clones only, not all of them. The repertoire has about 140,000 clones, more than 75% of them found once; the top ten carry around 2.5%. The sample consisted of PBMCs. The receptors stem from a woman between 18 and 30 years old in good health and CMV-seropositive.

This chain joins TRBV6-1 and TRBJ2-2; TRBD2 aligns across 12 bases. There are 15 residues in the CDR3. Trimming at V came to 6 bases and at J to 5 bases, leaving 4 bases not matched to a gene. Germline CDR1 MNHNS, CDR2 SASEGT. The CDR3 here is CASSLAGGSTGELFF. In nucleotides, the CDR3 is TGTGCCAGCAGCCTAGCGGGGGGGTCTACCGGGGAGCTGTTTTTT.

The rearrangement uses TRBV19 and TRBJ1-5; TRBD1 aligns across 8 bases. The CDR3 length is 18 residues. V gave up 7 bases and J gave up 0 bases; unmatched junction bases: 14. CDR1 LNHDA and CDR2 SQIVND come from the germline V gene (reference sequence). The CDR3 reads CASKSGRGQTYSNQPQHF. In nucleotides, the CDR3 is TGTGCCAGTAAGAGTGGCAGGGGGCAAACCTATAGCAATCAGCCCCAGCATTTT.

This clone appeared a few times. The chain carries TRBV28 and TRBJ1-1; D gene uncertain. Germline CDR1 and CDR2: MDHEN and SYDVKM. The V gene lost 3 bases and the J gene lost 1 base, with 12 bases spanning the gap. This CDR3 comprises 15 residues. This CDR3 is CASSLPAAGNTEAFF. CDR3 bases: TGTGCCAGCAGTTTGCCCGCTGCCGGGAACACTGAAGCTTTCTTT.

The chain employs TRBV4-3 and TRBJ2-7, with D maybe TRBD1 (6 bases). In germline, CDR1 is LGHNA, CDR2 YSLEER. V was trimmed by 3 bases and J by 0 bases, leaving 12 bases between them. CDR3 length: 15 residues. The CDR3 protein is CASSHRDKGSYEQYF. The CDR3 nucleotides are TGCGCCAGCAGCCACCGGGACAAGGGCTCCTACGAGCAGTACTTC.

The gene calls are TRBV5-1 and TRBJ2-1, with 9 bases fitting TRBD1. Germline CDR1 and CDR2: SGHRS and YFSETQ. The CDR3 is 15 residues long. V lost 4 bases, J lost 4 bases, and 6 bases stayed unmatched. CDR3 in amino acids: CASSPTGGEYNEQFF. In DNA, the CDR3 is TGCGCCAGCAGCCCGACAGGGGGGGAGTACAATGAGCAGTTCTTC.

In this sample, this clone turned up a few times. V usage is TRBV5-4 and J usage is TRBJ1-1; D not certain. The CDR3 length is 15 residues. Looked up from germline, CDR1 is SGHNT and CDR2 is YYREEE (reference sequence). Trimming shortened V by 1 base and J by 6 bases, and 16 bases separated the two germline ends. CDR3 bases: TGTGCCAGCAGCTTGTACTCCCGGAGGACCCCTGAAGCTTTCTTT. Its protein product is CASSLYSRRTPEAFF.

The V call is TRBV6-1, the J call TRBJ1-6, with TRBD1 matching 7 bases. The J segment lost 14 bases and the V segment lost 7 bases, leaving 14 bases of the junction unmatched. The length of the CDR3 is 14 residues. Germline-derived CDR1 and CDR2 are MNHNS and SASEGT. The CDR3 spells CASTLDRVEGTLHF. The CDR3 region has the DNA TGTGCCAGCACCCTAGACAGGGTGGAAGGTACCCTCCACTTT.

The chain recombines TRBV12-5 with TRBJ2-3, with 8 positions matching TRBD2. With 11 bases clipped from V and 4 bases from J, the junction kept 11 bases outside the gene matches. CDR3 size: 14 residues. Germline-derived CDR1 and CDR2 are LGHNT and FRNRAP. CDR3 sequence: CASRGGSKADTQYF. For the CDR3, the DNA is TGTGCTTCCCGGGGGGGCTCCAAGGCAGATACGCAGTATTTT.